This T cell receptor (beta chain) was found in a study of cytomegalovirus exposure and HLA in healthy donors (dated 2017 in TCRdb). Some background on the complete study: An earlier analysis of several hundred of the donors reported 250 to 300 Gb of sequence data and more than 90 million unique TCR beta sequences from roughly 200 million T cells. An early release that covered about 600 HLA-typed donors contained about 290 gigabases of sequencing data and tens of millions of unique TCR sequences. The genetic ancestry cluster associated with self-reported Caucasian donors included around 76% of the 350 to 500 genotyped donors. The study aimed to test whether cataloging public T cell receptors could reveal signatures of past pathogen exposure. The study used immunosequencing to profile the T cell repertoires of approximately 690 subjects and linked those repertoires to cytomegalovirus serostatus. Besides the first cohort of some 670 subjects, a separate validation cohort made up of over 100 different subjects was used. To predict cytomegalovirus infection status, the study brought together high-throughput TCR immunosequencing, statistical association of individual TCRs with disease status, and machine learning. A later analysis re-examined previously published TCR beta repertoires from more than 650 donors and added high-resolution HLA genotyping to investigate patterns of TCR occurrence. In the later analysis, no new phenotypic data were used to find candidate immune exposures; instead, reliance was placed on TCR beta sequences and their occurrence across donors. An earlier analysis of 450 to 750 of the donors used high-throughput TCR beta sequencing to judge whether each TCR beta V gene segment behaved as functional or pseudogenic. Donor age, sex, ethnicity and CMV serostatus were collected together with the repertoire data. Genome-wide SNP genotypes for about three fifths of the roughly 670 donors were used in a later genetic analysis, which treated that subset as a discovery cohort. Every repertoire in the discovery cohort had been generated on one and the same sequencing platform. Both class I and class II loci were covered by HLA typing, at four-digit resolution. Typing coverage differed by locus: A, B, C, DRB1 and DQB1 were typed in roughly 620-630 donors, DQA1 in 522, DPA1 in some 610, and DPB1 in roughly 470. About five DR-DQ haplotypes were handled as single units for association and clustering, since linkage in the cohort was strong. Among a few hundred genotyped donors of the cohort, an average of approximately 240,000 unique TCR beta nucleotide sequences were sequenced per donor, roughly 18% of them non-productive. Study-wide findings and limitations: Most TCR sequences were observed very rarely across donors, whereas some public TCRs were present in many individuals. It was suggested by the authors that the approach could potentially be generalized to other disease states and immunological phenotypes. According to a later analysis, TCR association rates differed among HLA loci, with DRB1 alleles showing the most associated TCRs and HLA-C alleles showing the fewest. When HLA alleles, especially DR and DQ, strongly co-occurred, attributing TCR associations to individual alleles was difficult. The study gave a list of 150 to 200 TCR beta chains associated with cytomegalovirus. Correlated functional status among segregating V segments might reflect linkage disequilibrium, but an unknown experimental factor could not be ruled out. Some IMGT-functional V segments, including TRBV6-2 and TRBV6-3, could not be distinguished by the 87-base-pair reads and were therefore excluded. At a false discovery rate of 0.05, a later analysis linked under 20,000 TCR beta sequences to specific HLA alleles. The classifier was reported to diagnose cytomegalovirus status with high specificity and sensitivity in both the original and validation cohorts. V-gene and J-gene trimming of TCR beta chains was associated with a missense DCLRE1C variant in a later genetic analysis, and the association was replicated in an independent cohort. A later analysis found that HLA-associated TCR beta chains were more clonally expanded and had lower generation probabilities than equally common non-associated chains. Only TCR beta chains were sequenced in this cohort, and the absence of alpha or paired-chain data limited detectable features. A group of highly shared sequence variants was considered likely to be a technical artifact of the sequencing pipeline. Several of the top co-occurrence clusters appeared to be linked to parvovirus B19, influenza, CMV and Epstein-Barr virus, according to a later analysis. An earlier analysis of approximately 530 of the donors showed that most TCR beta V segments appeared in productive rearrangements either about 87% or about 30% of the time, which broadly matched IMGT annotations. In a later analysis, most CMV-associated TCR beta chains were found to appear HLA-restricted, with HLA associations seemingly driven largely by CMV exposure. A further reported finding was that TCR beta sequences accurately predicted the HLA-A and HLA-B alleles for most subjects in the first cohort. Approximately 18 rarely observed V segments, including chromosome 9 orphons, were excluded from the earlier analysis of several hundred of the donors because counts were too low. Immune exposure information for the cohort was limited to CMV serostatus. Because HLA typing was unavailable for some donors at each locus, only the typed subset was used in association tests. Roughly uniform sequencing depth across donors was assumed in presence/absence analyses, although this assumption may not hold. In a later genetic analysis, fewer N-insertions in productive TCRs were reported among donors in an Asian-associated ancestry cluster than the roughly 670-donor mean. Three of the identified cytomegalovirus-associated TCR beta chains were confirmed in vitro to be specific for cytomegalovirus antigens.

Library creation used the immunoSEQ multiplex PCR assay. For the multiplex PCR, a mixture combining 60 forward primers for TCR Vbeta segments and 13 reverse primers for TCR Jbeta segments was used. A multiplex PCR assay on genomic DNA amplified the CDR3 region of rearranged TCR beta genes. On the Illumina HiSeq System, the amplified TCR beta libraries were sequenced as 87-base-pair reads. As for the original processing: A later analysis tallied 80 million to 95 million unique TCR beta chains across the roughly 610 repertoires, and some 12 million of those chains were shared by two or more donors. A nearest-neighbor algorithm error-corrected the raw reads and collapsed the reads into unique sequences, merging closely related sequences to remove PCR and sequencing errors. V, D and J gene segments were assigned by aligning CDR3 sequences to IMGT reference sequences. For a sequence to be retained, at least a six-nucleotide match to both a V gene segment and a J gene segment was required. Rearrangements were classified as productive when the CDR3 lacked stop codons and remained in frame with V and J, and all other rearrangements were classified as non-productive. Following IMGT convention, CDR3 was defined as the stretch from the second conserved V-encoded cysteine to the conserved J-encoded phenylalanine. The earlier analysis of 550 to 650 of the donors excluded any sequence lacking an unambiguous match to a single V gene segment. An earlier analysis of approximately 590 of the donors called V segments functional above 56.7% productive rearrangements and segregating when the between-donor standard deviation exceeded 5%. To diagnose cytomegalovirus status from the catalog of TCR beta chain sequences, a statistical classification framework was built. In a later analysis, V and J genes were assigned by comparing TCR nucleotide sequences against IMGT/GENE-DB human TR gene sequences. A later analysis assigned CDR3 sequences and most-parsimonious VDJ recombination scenarios with the TCRdist pipeline. In a later analysis, each TCR beta chain was defined by its CDR3 amino acid sequence together with its V-gene family, and reads lacking a unique V-gene family were excluded. In a later analysis, around 600 highly shared, low-generation-probability nucleotide sequences were removed to address suspected cross-contamination and a sequencing artifact. For each public chain, a later analysis derived a clonal expansion index from normalized ranks of inferred template counts within each repertoire. In a later analysis, generation probabilities were computed using a VDJ recombination model fitted to out-of-frame rearrangements, and the results were checked against IGoR. Hypergeometric tests were used in a later analysis to score TCR-TCR, TCR-HLA and TCR-CMV co-occurrence, with a repertoire-size bias correction applied to the TCR pairs. False discovery rates were estimated in a later analysis by permuting HLA or CMV assignments 20 times. A later analysis grouped co-occurring TCRs with DBSCAN, adding TCRdist sequence similarity when clustering within HLA-allele-positive subsets. Repertoires with fewer than 30,000 or more than 120,000 public chains, plus five repertoires with anomalous nucleotide sharing, were excluded from co-occurrence clustering. This is the immuneACCESS table as TCRdb keeps it, with only in-frame sequences that have V and J called. A part of the clones is gone; compared with another copy, unresolved V genes explain less than half, and the rest is unexplained. D and trimming were read from the DNA, whereas the V and J calls and clone size are those reported in that table. The sample table on file contains 45,000 to 70,000 clones. More than 9.5% of the sample comes from the top ten.

With respect to this clone: Its antigen is currently not known.

The cohort was made up of 500 to 850 healthy bone marrow donors. At the time of sampling, all cohort members were nominally healthy, though unrecorded immune exposures were likely present. The donor tested CMV seropositive and was one of the 289 seropositive cohort members. Each donor provided a peripheral blood sample, and peripheral blood mononuclear cells were used for TCR beta sequencing. Genomic DNA extraction from the blood cell samples was performed with the Qiagen DNeasy Blood Extraction Kit. Reading from cysteine to phenylalanine, the CDR3 counts 14 amino acids. The entry retains the CDR3 DNA only, 42 bases that are in frame from base 1. The germline V and J ends show losses of 5 bases and 5 bases respectively, and no gene match explains 6 bases of the junction. CDR1 and CDR2, per the germline V gene (reference sequence), are PRHDT and FYEKMQ.

Sequenced material: PBMCs. In this chain, TRBV13 is recombined with TRBJ2-7, with 10 bases in between that match TRBD2. This TCR came from a woman in her 50s in good health and CMV-seropositive. The DNA sequence is TGTGCCAGCAGCCCGGGACTAGCGAGGCACGAGCAGTACTTC. Translated, this gives CASSPGLARHEQYF. The full variable domain, with segments outside the CDR3 supplied by the reference TRBV13 and TRBJ2-7 proteins, appears as AAGVIQSPRHLIKEKRETATLKCYPIPRHDTVYWYQQGPGQDPQFLISFYEKMQSDKGSIPDRFSAQQFSDYHSELNMSSLELGDSALYFCASSPGLARHEQYFGPGTRLTVT.